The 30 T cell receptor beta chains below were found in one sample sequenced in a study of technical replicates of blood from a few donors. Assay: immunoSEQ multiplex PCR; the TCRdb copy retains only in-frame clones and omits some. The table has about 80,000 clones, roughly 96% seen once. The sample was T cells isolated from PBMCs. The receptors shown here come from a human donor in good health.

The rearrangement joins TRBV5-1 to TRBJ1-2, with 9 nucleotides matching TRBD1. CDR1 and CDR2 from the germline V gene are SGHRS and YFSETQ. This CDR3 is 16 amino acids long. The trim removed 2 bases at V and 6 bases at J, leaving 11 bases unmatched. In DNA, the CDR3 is TGCGCCAGCAGCTTCCCCGGACAGGGGCAGGGGGATGGCTACACCTTC. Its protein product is CASSFPGQGQGDGYTF.

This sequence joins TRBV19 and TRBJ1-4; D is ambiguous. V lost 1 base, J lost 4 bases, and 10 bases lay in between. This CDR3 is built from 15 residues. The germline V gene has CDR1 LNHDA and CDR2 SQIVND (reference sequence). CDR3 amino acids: CASSIGGRNNEKLFF. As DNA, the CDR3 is TGTGCCAGTAGTATAGGAGGGAGGAATAATGAAAAACTGTTTTTT.

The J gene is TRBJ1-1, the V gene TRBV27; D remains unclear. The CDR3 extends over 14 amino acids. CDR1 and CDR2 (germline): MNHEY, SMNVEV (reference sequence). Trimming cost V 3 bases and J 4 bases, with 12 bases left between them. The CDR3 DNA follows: TGTGCCAGCAGTTTGGCCCGCCTAGGCACTGAAGCTTTCTTT. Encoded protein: CASSLARLGTEAFF.

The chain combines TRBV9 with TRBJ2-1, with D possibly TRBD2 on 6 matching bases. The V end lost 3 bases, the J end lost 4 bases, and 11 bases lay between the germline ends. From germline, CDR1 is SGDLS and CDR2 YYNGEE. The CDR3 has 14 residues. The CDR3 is CASSGVGGYNEQFF. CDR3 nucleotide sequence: TGTGCCAGCAGCGGAGTCGGGGGTTACAATGAGCAGTTCTTC.

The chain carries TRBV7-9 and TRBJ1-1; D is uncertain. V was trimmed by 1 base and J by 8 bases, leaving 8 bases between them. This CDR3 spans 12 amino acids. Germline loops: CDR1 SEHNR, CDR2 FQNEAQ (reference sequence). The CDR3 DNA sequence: TGTGCCAGCAGCTTAGTAGGCGGAGAAGCTTTCTTT. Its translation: CASSLVGGEAFF.

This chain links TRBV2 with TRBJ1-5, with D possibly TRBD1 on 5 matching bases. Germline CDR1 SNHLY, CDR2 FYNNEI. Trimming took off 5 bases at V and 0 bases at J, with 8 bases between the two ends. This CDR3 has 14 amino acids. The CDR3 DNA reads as TGTGCCAGCAGTCAGGGTTATAGCAATCAGCCCCAGCATTTT. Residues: CASSQGYSNQPQHF.

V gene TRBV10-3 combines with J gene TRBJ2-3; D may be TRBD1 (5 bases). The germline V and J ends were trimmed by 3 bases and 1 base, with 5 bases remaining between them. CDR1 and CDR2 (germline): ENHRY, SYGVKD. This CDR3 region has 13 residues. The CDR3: CAISEGGTDTQYF. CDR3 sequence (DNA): TGTGCCATCAGTGAAGGGGGCACAGATACGCAGTATTTT.

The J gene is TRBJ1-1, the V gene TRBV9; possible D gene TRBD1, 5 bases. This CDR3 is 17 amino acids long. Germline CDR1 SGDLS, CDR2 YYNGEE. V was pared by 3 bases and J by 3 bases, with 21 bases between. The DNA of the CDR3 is TGTGCCAGCAGCGGTGAGGTGGGGACGGGGACTGACACTGAAGCTTTCTTT. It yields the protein CASSGEVGTGTDTEAFF.

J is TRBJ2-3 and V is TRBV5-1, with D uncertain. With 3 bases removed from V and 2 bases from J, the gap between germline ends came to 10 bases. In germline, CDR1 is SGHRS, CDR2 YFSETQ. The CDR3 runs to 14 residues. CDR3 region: CASSSNAITDTQYF. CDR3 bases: TGCGCCAGCAGCTCAAACGCTATCACAGATACGCAGTATTTT. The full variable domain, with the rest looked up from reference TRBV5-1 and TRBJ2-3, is KAGVTQTPRYLIKTRGQQVTLSCSPISGHRSVSWYQQTPGQGLQFLFEYFSETQRNKGNFPGRFSGRQFSNSRSEMNVSTLELGDSALYLCASSSNAITDTQYFGPGTRLTVL.

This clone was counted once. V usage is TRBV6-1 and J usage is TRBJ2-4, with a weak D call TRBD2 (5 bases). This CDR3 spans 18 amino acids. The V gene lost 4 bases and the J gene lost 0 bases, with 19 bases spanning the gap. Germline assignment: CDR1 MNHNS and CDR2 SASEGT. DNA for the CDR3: TGTGCCAGCAGTGCCGAGGGTCTACTTGAGCCAGCCAAAAACATTCAGTACTTC. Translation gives CASSAEGLLEPAKNIQYF.

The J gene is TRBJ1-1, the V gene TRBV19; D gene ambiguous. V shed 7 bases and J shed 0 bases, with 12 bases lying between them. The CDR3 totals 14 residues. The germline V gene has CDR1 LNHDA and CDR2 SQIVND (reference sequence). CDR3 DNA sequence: TGTGCCAGTAAGGGAGGACTAATGAACACTGAAGCTTTCTTT. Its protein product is CASKGGLMNTEAFF.

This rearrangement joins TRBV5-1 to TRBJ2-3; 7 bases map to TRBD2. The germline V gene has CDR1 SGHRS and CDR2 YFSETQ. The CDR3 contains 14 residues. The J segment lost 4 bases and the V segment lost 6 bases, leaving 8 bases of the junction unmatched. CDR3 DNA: TGCGCCAGCATGCTCGGACTAGACGCAGATACGCAGTATTTT. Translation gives CASMLGLDADTQYF. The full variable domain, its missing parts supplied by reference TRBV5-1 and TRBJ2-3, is KAGVTQTPRYLIKTRGQQVTLSCSPISGHRSVSWYQQTPGQGLQFLFEYFSETQRNKGNFPGRFSGRQFSNSRSEMNVSTLELGDSALYLCASMLGLDADTQYFGPGTRLTVL.

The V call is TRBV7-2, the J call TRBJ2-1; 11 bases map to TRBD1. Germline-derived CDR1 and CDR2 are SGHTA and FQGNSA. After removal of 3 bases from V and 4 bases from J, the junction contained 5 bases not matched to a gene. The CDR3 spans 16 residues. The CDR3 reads CASSFVDRGRYNEQFF. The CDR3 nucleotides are TGTGCCAGCAGCTTTGTGGACAGGGGGCGTTACAATGAGCAGTTCTTC.

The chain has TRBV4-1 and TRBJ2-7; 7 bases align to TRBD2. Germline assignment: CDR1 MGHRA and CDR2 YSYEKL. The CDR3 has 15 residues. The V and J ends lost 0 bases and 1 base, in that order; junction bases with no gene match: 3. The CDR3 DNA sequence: TGCGCCAGCAGCCAAGACGCTAGCGGTTCCTACGAGCAGTACTTC. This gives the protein CASSQDASGSYEQYF.

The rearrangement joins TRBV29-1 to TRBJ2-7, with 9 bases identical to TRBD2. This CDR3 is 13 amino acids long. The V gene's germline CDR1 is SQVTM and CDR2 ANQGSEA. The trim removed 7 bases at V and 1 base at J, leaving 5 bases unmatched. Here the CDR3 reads CSGTAGGSYEQYF. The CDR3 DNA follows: TGCAGCGGGACAGCGGGAGGTTCCTACGAGCAGTACTTC.

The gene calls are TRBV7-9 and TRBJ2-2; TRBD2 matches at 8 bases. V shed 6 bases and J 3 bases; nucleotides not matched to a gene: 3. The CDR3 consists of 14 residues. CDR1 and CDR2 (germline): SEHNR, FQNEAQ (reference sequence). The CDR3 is CASRLLADTGELFF. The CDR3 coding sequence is TGTGCCAGCAGATTACTAGCGGACACCGGGGAGCTGTTTTTT. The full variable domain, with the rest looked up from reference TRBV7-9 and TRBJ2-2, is DTGVSQNPRHKITKRGQNVTFRCDPISEHNRLYWYRQTLGQGPEFLTYFQNEAQLEKSRLLSDRFSAERPKGSFSTLEIQRTEQGDSAMYLCASRLLADTGELFFGEGSRLTVL.

CDR3 residues: CASKSAMQQPQHF. CDR3 coding DNA: TGTGCCAGTAAGTCCGCGATGCAACAGCCCCAGCATTTT. The chain joins TRBV19 to TRBJ1-5; D is unresolved. Per the germline V gene, CDR1 is LNHDA and CDR2 is SQIVND (reference sequence). With 7 bases removed from V and 7 bases from J, the gap between germline ends came to 14 bases. The CDR3 covers 13 residues. The full variable domain, completed using reference TRBV19 and TRBJ1-5, is DGGITQSPKYLFRKEGQNVTLSCEQNLNHDAMYWYRQDPGQGLRLIYYSQIVNDFQKGDIAEGYSVSREKKESFPLTVTSAQKNPTAFYLCASKSAMQQPQHFGDGTRLSIL.

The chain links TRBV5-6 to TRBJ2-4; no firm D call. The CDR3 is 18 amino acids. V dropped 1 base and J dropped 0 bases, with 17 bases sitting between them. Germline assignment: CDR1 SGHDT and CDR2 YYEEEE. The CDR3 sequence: CASSLFGTTYLAKNIQYF. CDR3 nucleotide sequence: TGTGCCAGCAGCTTGTTTGGCACGACTTATTTAGCCAAAAACATTCAGTACTTC.

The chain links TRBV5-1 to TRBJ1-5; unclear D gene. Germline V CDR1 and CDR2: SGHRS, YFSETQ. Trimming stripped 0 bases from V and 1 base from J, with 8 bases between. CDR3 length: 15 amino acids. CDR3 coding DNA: TGCGCCAGCAGCTTGGGGGCTTCCAGCAATCAGCCCCAGCATTTT. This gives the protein CASSLGASSNQPQHF.

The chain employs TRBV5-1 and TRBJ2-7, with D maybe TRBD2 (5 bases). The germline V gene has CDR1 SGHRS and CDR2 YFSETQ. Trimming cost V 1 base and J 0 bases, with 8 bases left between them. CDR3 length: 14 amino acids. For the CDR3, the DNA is TGCGCCAGCAGCTTGAGGAGGATCTCCTACGAGCAGTACTTC. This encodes CASSLRRISYEQYF. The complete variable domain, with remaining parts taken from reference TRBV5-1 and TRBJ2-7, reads KAGVTQTPRYLIKTRGQQVTLSCSPISGHRSVSWYQQTPGQGLQFLFEYFSETQRNKGNFPGRFSGRQFSNSRSEMNVSTLELGDSALYLCASSLRRISYEQYFGPGTRLTVT.

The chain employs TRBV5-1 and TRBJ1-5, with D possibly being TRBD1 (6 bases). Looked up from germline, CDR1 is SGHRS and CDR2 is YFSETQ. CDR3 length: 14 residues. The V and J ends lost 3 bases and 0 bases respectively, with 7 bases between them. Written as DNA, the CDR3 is TGCGCCAGCAGCTCAGGGGTTAGCAATCAGCCCCAGCATTTT. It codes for CASSSGVSNQPQHF.

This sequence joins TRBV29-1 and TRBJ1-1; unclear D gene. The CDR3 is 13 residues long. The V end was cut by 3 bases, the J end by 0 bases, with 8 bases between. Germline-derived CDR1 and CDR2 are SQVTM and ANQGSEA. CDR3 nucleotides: TGCAGCGTTGATAAATTAATGAACACTGAAGCTTTCTTT. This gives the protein CSVDKLMNTEAFF.

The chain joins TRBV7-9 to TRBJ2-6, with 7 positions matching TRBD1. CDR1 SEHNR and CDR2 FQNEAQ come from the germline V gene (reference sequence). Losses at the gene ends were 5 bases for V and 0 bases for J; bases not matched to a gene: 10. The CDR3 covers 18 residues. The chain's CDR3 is CASSITGAFYSGANVLTF. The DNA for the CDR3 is TGTGCCAGCAGCATAACAGGGGCCTTTTACTCTGGGGCCAACGTCCTGACTTTC.

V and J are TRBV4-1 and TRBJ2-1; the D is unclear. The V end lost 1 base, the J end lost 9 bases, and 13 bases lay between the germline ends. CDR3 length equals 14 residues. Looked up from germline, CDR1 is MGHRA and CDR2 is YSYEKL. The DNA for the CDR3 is TGCGCCAGCAGCCAAGGCCGACTTTTATCTGAGCAGTTCTTC. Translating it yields CASSQGRLLSEQFF.

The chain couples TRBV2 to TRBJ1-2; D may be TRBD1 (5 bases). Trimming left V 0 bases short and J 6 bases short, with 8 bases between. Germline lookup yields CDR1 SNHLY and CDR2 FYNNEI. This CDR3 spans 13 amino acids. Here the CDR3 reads CASSEARGNGYTF. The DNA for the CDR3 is TGTGCCAGCAGTGAAGCGCGGGGGAATGGCTACACCTTC.

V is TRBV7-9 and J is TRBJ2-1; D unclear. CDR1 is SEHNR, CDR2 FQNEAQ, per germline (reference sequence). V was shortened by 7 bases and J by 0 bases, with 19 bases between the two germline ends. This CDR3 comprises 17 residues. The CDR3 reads CASNSNRQASSYNEQFF. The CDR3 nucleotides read TGTGCCAGCAATTCCAATCGGCAGGCAAGCTCCTACAATGAGCAGTTCTTC.

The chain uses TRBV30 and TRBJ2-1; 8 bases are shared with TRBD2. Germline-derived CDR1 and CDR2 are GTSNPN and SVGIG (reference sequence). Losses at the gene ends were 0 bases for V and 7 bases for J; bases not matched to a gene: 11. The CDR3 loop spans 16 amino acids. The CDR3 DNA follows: TGTGCCTGGAGTGTACCTATTAGCGGGGCTCAAAATGAGCAGTTCTTC. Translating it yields CAWSVPISGAQNEQFF.

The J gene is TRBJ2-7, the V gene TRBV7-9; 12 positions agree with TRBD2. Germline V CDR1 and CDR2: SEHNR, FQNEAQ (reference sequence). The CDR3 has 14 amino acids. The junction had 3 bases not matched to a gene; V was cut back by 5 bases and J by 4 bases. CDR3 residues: CASSLGLAGYEQYF. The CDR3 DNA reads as TGTGCCAGCAGCCTTGGACTAGCGGGGTACGAGCAGTACTTC. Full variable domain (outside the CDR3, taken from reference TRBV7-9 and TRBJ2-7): DTGVSQNPRHKITKRGQNVTFRCDPISEHNRLYWYRQTLGQGPEFLTYFQNEAQLEKSRLLSDRFSAERPKGSFSTLEIQRTEQGDSAMYLCASSLGLAGYEQYFGPGTRLTVT.

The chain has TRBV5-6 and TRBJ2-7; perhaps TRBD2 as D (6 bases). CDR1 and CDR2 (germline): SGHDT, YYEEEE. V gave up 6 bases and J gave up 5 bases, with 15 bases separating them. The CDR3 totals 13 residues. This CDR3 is CASMRDFADEQYF. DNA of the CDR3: TGTGCCAGCATGCGGGACTTTGCCGACGAGCAGTACTTC.

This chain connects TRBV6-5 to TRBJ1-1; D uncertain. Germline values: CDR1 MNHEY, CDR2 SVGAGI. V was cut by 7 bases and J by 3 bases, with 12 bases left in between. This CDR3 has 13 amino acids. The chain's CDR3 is CASKKWGDTEAFF. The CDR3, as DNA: TGTGCCAGCAAAAAGTGGGGAGACACTGAAGCTTTCTTT.